Presented here are 22 T cell receptor beta chains from one specimen sequenced in a study of patients and donors after allogeneic stem cell transplantation. Via MiXCR, TCRdb re-called the RT-PCR reads, giving one row per CDR3 protein. The profile covers some 150,000 distinct CDR3 sequences, with roughly two fifths appearing a single time and around half taken by the ten largest. The sample comprised blood, either unsorted or a sorted T cell fraction (not recorded which). The receptors here all came from a human donor who was either an allogeneic HSCT recipient or a stem cell or donor lymphocyte infusion donor (not recorded which). It is not recorded whose cells these are; they may come from a transplant donor.

This chain joins TRBV12-3 or TRBV12-4 and TRBJ1-1, with a tentative D call TRBD1 (5 bases). Trimming took off 7 bases at V and 5 bases at J, with 14 bases between the two ends. CDR3 length equals 13 residues. CDR3 sequence (DNA): TGTGCCAGCATACCGGGTCCAGGGACTGAAGCTTTCTTT. Translation: CASIPGPGTEAFF.

This clonotype was observed a handful of times. The chain has TRBV4-2 and TRBJ1-3; D may be TRBD1 (5 bases). Looked up from germline, CDR1 is LGHNA and CDR2 is YNFKEQ. The CDR3 spans 18 residues. The V gene lost 1 base and the J gene lost 2 bases, with 18 bases spanning the gap. CDR3 DNA sequence: TGTGCCAGCAGCCAAGGGTGGGACCTTGGGGCCACTGGAAACACCATATATTTT. The encoded protein is CASSQGWDLGATGNTIYF.

The gene calls are TRBV12-3 or TRBV12-4 and TRBJ1-2; D perhaps matches TRBD1 (5 bases). CDR3 length equals 12 residues. Trimming shortened V by 4 bases and J by 4 bases, and 7 bases separated the two germline ends. CDR3 sequence: CASSSGGYGYTF. The CDR3 DNA reads TGTGCCAGCAGTTCCGGGGGCTATGGCTACACCTTC.

Only a few counts were recorded for this clonotype. The V gene is TRBV6-5, the J gene TRBJ2-3; perhaps TRBD2 as D (5 bases). Trimming took off 8 bases at V and 6 bases at J, with 18 bases between the two ends. The germline CDR1 and CDR2 sequences are MNHEY and SVGAGI. The CDR3 is made up of 14 amino acids. In nucleotides, the CDR3 is TGTGCCAGCGGGTTAGCGATGTCGCGGGATACGCAGTATTTT. Protein: CASGLAMSRDTQYF.

This clonotype has just a few counts. The V gene is TRBV27, the J gene TRBJ2-1, with D possibly TRBD1 on 5 matching bases. The ends were cut back, 9 bases at V and 2 bases at J, with 14 bases in the middle. The CDR3 runs to 14 residues. Germline assignment: CDR1 MNHEY and CDR2 SMNVEV (reference sequence). The CDR3 reads CASQGAGPYNEQFF. In nucleotides, the CDR3 is TGTGCCAGTCAAGGGGCCGGGCCCTACAATGAGCAGTTCTTC.

This clonotype was observed a few times. The rearrangement uses TRBV7-6 and TRBJ1-1; TRBD1 aligns across 7 bases. This CDR3 contains 17 residues. The V and J ends lost 1 base and 0 bases, in that order; junction bases with no gene match: 8. Germline CDR1 and CDR2: SGHVS and FNYEAQ. CDR3 coding DNA: TGTGCCAGCAGCTTAGTTTTTCTGGGACAGATGAACACTGAAGCTTTCTTT. Protein sequence: CASSLVFLGQMNTEAFF.

This clonotype was counted a single time. The chain recombines TRBV21-1 with TRBJ2-3. TRBV21-1 is a known pseudogene. This CDR3 spans 13 amino acids. The CDR3 sequence: CASSKRDRDTQYF. CDR3 in DNA: TGTGCCAGCAGCAAAAGGGATAGGGATACGCAGTATTTT.

The genes are TRBV4-2 and TRBJ2-7, with D possibly TRBD1 on 5 matching bases. Looked up from germline, CDR1 is LGHNA and CDR2 is YNFKEQ. The ends were cut back, 1 base at V and 0 bases at J, with 10 bases in the middle. The CDR3 is 15 amino acids. The CDR3: CASSQGQTYSYEQYF. CDR3 sequence (DNA): TGTGCCAGCAGCCAAGGACAGACTTACTCCTACGAGCAGTACTTC.

In nucleotides, the CDR3 is TGCAGCTCTTTTGACACGGGGGGCTACACCTTC. As protein: CSSFDTGGYTF. The V and J genes are TRBV29-1 and TRBJ1-2; D not certain. This CDR3 has 11 amino acids. Trimming took 8 bases from V and 8 from J, leaving 15 bases between them. CDR1 and CDR2 from the germline V gene are SQVTM and ANQGSEA.

This clonotype was picked up a small number of times. V and J are TRBV4-3 and TRBJ2-1; D perhaps matches TRBD1 (5 bases). Germline CDR1 reads LGHNA; CDR2 reads YSLEER. Trimming took off 0 bases at V and 5 bases at J, with 17 bases between the two ends. There are 17 residues in the CDR3. The CDR3 loop is CASSQELSRTIHNEQFF. In DNA, the CDR3 is TGCGCCAGCAGCCAAGAGTTGAGTCGGACAATCCACAATGAGCAGTTCTTC.

This clonotype has only a few counts. In this CDR3 the conserved last residue, phenylalanine or tryptophan, is missing, so a read error is likely. The limits of the CDR3 on the DNA are not certain, so only TCRdb's listed CDR3 is given. This chain uses TRBV4-3 with TRBJ1-4. Germline CDR1 is LGHNA and CDR2 is YSLEER. The CDR3 totals 9 residues, both ends included. CDR3 sequence: CASSQVKRV.

The chain links TRBV27 to TRBJ2-5; no reliable D call. Germline CDR1 MNHEY, CDR2 SMNVEV (reference sequence). The CDR3 runs to 13 residues. The ends were cut back, 5 bases at V and 0 bases at J, with 7 bases in the middle. Here the CDR3 reads CASSNRDQETQYF. DNA for the CDR3: TGTGCCAGCAGTAACCGGGACCAAGAGACCCAGTACTTC.

The chain combines TRBV29-1 with TRBJ2-5, with a tentative D call TRBD1 (6 bases). The germline V and J ends were trimmed by 8 bases and 1 base, with 11 bases remaining between them. This CDR3 has 12 amino acids. The germline CDR1 and CDR2 sequences are SQVTM and ANQGSEA. The CDR3 reads CSFTGTQETQYF. DNA of the CDR3: TGCAGCTTTACAGGGACCCAAGAGACCCAGTACTTC.

This clonotype was counted only a few times. V gene TRBV5-1 combines with J gene TRBJ2-3, with a weak D call TRBD1 (5 bases). The V gene lost 0 bases and the J gene lost 3 bases, with 11 bases spanning the gap. In germline, CDR1 is SGHRS, CDR2 YFSETQ. The CDR3 has 15 residues. This CDR3 is CASSLESGQTDTQYF. In nucleotides, the CDR3 is TGCGCCAGCAGCTTGGAATCCGGACAAACAGATACGCAGTATTTT.

In this sample, this clonotype turned up a few times. The chain employs TRBV28 and TRBJ1-1; the match to TRBD1 covers 7 bases. The V gene's germline CDR1 is MDHEN and CDR2 SYDVKM. The V and J ends lost 3 bases and 4 bases, in that order; junction bases with no gene match: 5. This CDR3 is built from 14 residues. DNA for the CDR3: TGTGCCAGCAGTTTGACAGGGAGGAGCACTGAAGCTTTCTTT. Translated: CASSLTGRSTEAFF.

Only a few counts were recorded for this clonotype. The V gene is TRBV5-1, the J gene TRBJ2-5, with 7 bases matching TRBD1. J was trimmed by 7 bases and V by 0 bases; bases with no gene match: 9. Germline V CDR1 and CDR2: SGHRS, YFSETQ. The CDR3 is 15 amino acids. The CDR3 DNA sequence: TGCGCCAGCAGCTTGGGACAGGGAGAGAGATCGACCCAGTACTTC. Its protein product is CASSLGQGERSTQYF. Full variable domain (outside the CDR3, taken from reference TRBV5-1 and TRBJ2-5): KAGVTQTPRYLIKTRGQQVTLSCSPISGHRSVSWYQQTPGQGLQFLFEYFSETQRNKGNFPGRFSGRQFSNSRSEMNVSTLELGDSALYLCASSLGQGERSTQYFGPGTRLLVL.

The chain has TRBV25-1 and TRBJ2-3; perhaps TRBD1 as D (6 bases). The CDR3 extends over 16 amino acids. Trimming cost V 5 bases and J 2 bases, with 17 bases left between them. CDR1 and CDR2 (germline): MGHDK, SYGVNS. This CDR3 reads CASSLRTAYNTDTQYF. In DNA, the CDR3 is TGTGCCAGCAGTCTCCGGACAGCCTACAACACAGATACGCAGTATTTT.

This clonotype has more than one count but fewer than ten. The chain combines TRBV20-1 with TRBJ1-6; tentative D call: TRBD1 (5 bases). Deletions cut 6 bases from V and 9 bases from J, with 12 bases between. Germline V CDR1 and CDR2: DFQATT, SNEGSKA (reference sequence). The CDR3 has 12 amino acids. CDR3 coding DNA: TGCAGTGCAACAGGCCTCCGTTCACCCCTCCACTTT. It yields the protein CSATGLRSPLHF.

This clonotype was counted a single time. The chain joins TRBV5-5 to TRBJ2-2; D is possibly TRBD1 (6 bases). Germline V gene sequence: CDR1 SGHKS, CDR2 YYEKEE (reference sequence). This CDR3 contains 15 residues. The V and J ends lost 0 bases and 1 base respectively, with 7 bases between them. CDR3 loop: CASSLARGNTGELFF. CDR3 in DNA: TGTGCCAGCAGCTTGGCCAGGGGGAACACCGGGGAGCTGTTTTTT.

This clonotype was observed a few times. V is TRBV15 and J is TRBJ1-2; the D is unclear. The V end was cut by 1 base, the J end by 0 bases, with 9 bases between. The CDR3 spans 15 residues. Germline values: CDR1 LNHNV, CDR2 YYDKDF (reference sequence). As DNA, the CDR3 is TGTGCCACCAGCAGAGCGAGTTTCGCTAACTATGGCTACACCTTC. Its protein is CATSRASFANYGYTF. Full variable domain (rest looked up from reference TRBV15 and TRBJ1-2): DAMVIQNPRYQVTQFGKPVTLSCSQTLNHNVMYWYQQKSSQAPKLLFHYYDKDFNNEADTPDNFQSRRPNTSFCFLDIRSPGLGDTAMYLCATSRASFANYGYTFGSGTRLTVV.

The CDR3 sequence is CATRQDSNSPLHF. The CDR3 nucleotides read TGTGCCACTCGTCAGGACAGTAATTCACCCCTCCACTTT. The chain is built from TRBV24-1 and TRBJ1-6, with D maybe TRBD1 (6 bases). Germline values: CDR1 KGHDR, CDR2 SFDVKD. The CDR3 sequence is 13 residues long. V lost 10 bases and J lost 6, with 12 bases in between.

The gene calls are TRBV5-6 and TRBJ1-4; the D gene is possibly TRBD1 (6 bases). The germline gives CDR1 SGHDT, CDR2 YYEEEE. V was pared by 3 bases and J by 7 bases, with 13 bases between. CDR3 size: 14 residues. CDR3 in DNA: TGTGCCAGCAGCTCGGGACATGAAGGTGAAAAACTGTTTTTT. This encodes CASSSGHEGEKLFF.